This TCR beta chain was obtained from a study of blood T cell repertoires in COVID-19. Study overall: PBMCs, B-cell-depleted T cells, or T cells were the source of the cDNA or gDNA that made up the material.

Looked up from germline, CDR1 is MNHEY and CDR2 is SVGAGI. The CDR3 covers 15 residues. The ends lost 5 bases at V and 7 bases at J; junction bases unmatched: 13. TCRdb's copy holds only in-frame clones and misses some; the assay was immunoSEQ multiplex PCR. The repertoire includes a few hundred thousand clones, 82% of them detected once, and 3.6% sits in the top ten. The sample was peripheral blood. V is TRBV6-5 and J is TRBJ2-7; TRBD1 aligns across 8 bases. The sequence derives from a woman aged 80 or over with acute or convalescent COVID-19. CDR3 nucleotide sequence: TGTGCCAGCAGTCTCGGGACAGGAGGGAGTCGGGAGCAGTACTTC. Translating it yields CASSLGTGGSREQYF.